Here is one TCR beta chain with its context. What it recognizes is unknown. The CDR3 consists of 11 residues. Trimming took off 4 bases at V and 6 bases at J, with 7 bases between the two ends. Germline CDR1 is GTSNPN and CDR2 is SVGIG (reference sequence). This specimen comes from a study of PD-1 blockade in classical Hodgkin lymphoma. Study in general: Nivolumab dosing for patients was 3 mg/kg, administered intravenously every 2 weeks. Study findings and constraints: Reports described newly diagnosed patients as having lower baseline TCR diversity than healthy donors. Why repertoires differed is undefined; disease activity or prior therapy possibly contributed.

Each and every patient relapsed after autologous stem cell transplantation, and patients got differing brentuximab vedotin exposure. Some clones are missing from TCRdb's copy, which holds only in-frame ones; the method was immunoSEQ multiplex PCR. The table lists tens of thousands of clones, approximately 90% of them singletons. The sample in question was peripheral blood mononuclear cells (PBMCs), obtained at baseline. The V call is TRBV30, the J call TRBJ2-1; D unclear. This sequence was found in a human donor with classical Hodgkin lymphoma. The CDR3 loop reads CAWTSSNEQFF. Written as DNA, the CDR3 is TGTGCCTGGACCTCGAGCAATGAGCAGTTCTTC.